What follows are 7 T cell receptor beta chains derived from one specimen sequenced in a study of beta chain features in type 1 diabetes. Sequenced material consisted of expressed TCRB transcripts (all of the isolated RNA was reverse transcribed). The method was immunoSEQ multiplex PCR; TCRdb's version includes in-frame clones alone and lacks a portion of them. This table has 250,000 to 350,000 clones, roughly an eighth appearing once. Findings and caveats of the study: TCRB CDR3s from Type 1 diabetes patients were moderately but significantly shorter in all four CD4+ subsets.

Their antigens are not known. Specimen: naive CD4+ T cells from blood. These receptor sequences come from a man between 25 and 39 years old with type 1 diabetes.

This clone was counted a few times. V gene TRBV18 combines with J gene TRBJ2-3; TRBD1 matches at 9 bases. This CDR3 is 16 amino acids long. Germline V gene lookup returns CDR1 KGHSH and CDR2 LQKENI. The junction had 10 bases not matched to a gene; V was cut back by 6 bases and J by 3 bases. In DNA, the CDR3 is TGTGCCAGCTCGCAGACTACAGGGGGCGCGACAGATACGCAGTATTTT. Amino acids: CASSQTTGGATDTQYF.

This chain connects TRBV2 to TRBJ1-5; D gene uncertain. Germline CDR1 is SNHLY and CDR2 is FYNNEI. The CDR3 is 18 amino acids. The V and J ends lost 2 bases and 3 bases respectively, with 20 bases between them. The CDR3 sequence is CASSEFWAAAGFNQPQHF. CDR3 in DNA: TGTGCCAGCAGTGAATTTTGGGCTGCAGCAGGATTCAATCAGCCCCAGCATTTT.

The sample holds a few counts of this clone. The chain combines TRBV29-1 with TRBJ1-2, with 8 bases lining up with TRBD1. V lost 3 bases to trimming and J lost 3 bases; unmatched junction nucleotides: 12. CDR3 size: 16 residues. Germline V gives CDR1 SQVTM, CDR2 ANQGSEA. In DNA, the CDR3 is TGCAGCGTTGATCCTGAGTCCGGGACAGGCGACTATGGCTACACCTTC. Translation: CSVDPESGTGDYGYTF.

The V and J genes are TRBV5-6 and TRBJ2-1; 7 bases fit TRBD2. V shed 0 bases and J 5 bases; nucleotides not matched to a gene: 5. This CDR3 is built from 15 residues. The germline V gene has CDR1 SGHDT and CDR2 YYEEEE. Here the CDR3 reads CASSLDAGEHNEQFF. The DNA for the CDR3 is TGTGCCAGCAGCTTGGACGCGGGAGAGCACAATGAGCAGTTCTTC.

Here the CDR3 reads CASSPIGLASDTQYF. The CDR3 DNA is TGTGCCAGCAGCCCTATTGGACTAGCATCGGATACGCAGTATTTT. The chain uses TRBV2 and TRBJ2-3; 8 nucleotides align to TRBD2. The CDR3 is 15 amino acids. Unmatched junction bases numbered 11, after V lost 6 bases and J lost 6 bases. CDR1 is SNHLY and CDR2 is FYNNEI in the germline V gene.

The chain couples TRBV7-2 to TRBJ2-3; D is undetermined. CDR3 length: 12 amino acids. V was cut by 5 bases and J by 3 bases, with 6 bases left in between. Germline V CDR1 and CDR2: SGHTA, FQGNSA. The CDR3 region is CASSPVTDTQYF. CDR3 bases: TGTGCCAGCAGCCCAGTAACAGATACGCAGTATTTT.

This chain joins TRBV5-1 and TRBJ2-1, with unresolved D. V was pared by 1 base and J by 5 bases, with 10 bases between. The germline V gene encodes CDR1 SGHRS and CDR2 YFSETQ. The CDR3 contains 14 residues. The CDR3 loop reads CASSLTPGNNEQFF. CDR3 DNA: TGCGCCAGCAGCTTGACCCCAGGTAACAATGAGCAGTTCTTC.